These 20 T cell receptor beta chains were sequenced from one sample in a study of CD8 T cells in Susac syndrome. An input of 0.5 to 1 ug of RNA was subjected to reverse transcription using random hexamers. TCRdb re-called the immunoSEQ multiplex PCR reads through MiXCR, storing one row per CDR3 protein. The table has about 290,000 distinct CDR3 sequences, around 89% seen once; the top ten hold more than 0.15%. The material sequenced was CD8+ T cells from PBMCs. These receptors all come from a human donor with multiple sclerosis.

This clonotype was observed a single time. V gene TRBV30 combines with J gene TRBJ2-7; D not certain. Trimming cost V 0 bases and J 4 bases, with 7 bases left between them. CDR3 size: 12 residues. Germline V gene data show CDR1 as GTSNPN and CDR2 as SVGIG (reference sequence). The DNA of the CDR3 is TGTGCCTGGAGTGTTTCGGATTACGAGCAGTACTTC. This encodes CAWSVSDYEQYF.

The CDR3 is CSAQRAGPQETQYF. CDR3 sequence (DNA): TGCAGTGCTCAGCGGGCAGGGCCCCAAGAGACCCAGTACTTC. This chain uses TRBV20-1 with TRBJ2-5, with D maybe TRBD2 (6 bases). Germline assignment: CDR1 DFQATT and CDR2 SNEGSKA (reference sequence). The germline V and J ends were trimmed by 5 bases and 1 base, with 14 bases remaining between them. The CDR3 has 14 residues.

The J gene is TRBJ2-3, the V gene TRBV11-2; the match to TRBD2 covers 11 bases. The germline gives CDR1 SGHAT, CDR2 FQNNGV. The V gene end was trimmed by 4 bases and the J gene end by 4 bases; junction bases not matched to a gene: 10. This CDR3 region has 17 residues. The CDR3 sequence is CASSSLAGDGRADTQYF. The CDR3 bases are TGTGCCAGCAGCTCACTAGCGGGAGATGGTAGGGCAGATACGCAGTATTTT.

Concerning this clonotype itself: One junction end disagrees with the germline gene, perhaps due to a read error. The genes are TRBV4-3 and TRBJ2-5, with D maybe TRBD1 (5 bases). The germline CDR1 and CDR2 sequences are LGHNA and YSLEER. The CDR3 is 14 amino acids. CDR3 DNA sequence: TGCGCCAGCAGCCAAGGTACAGGCAGAGAGGCCCAGTACTTC. As protein: CASSQGTGREAQYF.

The rearrangement uses TRBV7-9 and TRBJ1-2; D possibly corresponds to TRBD1 (5 bases). Germline V gene sequence: CDR1 SEHNR, CDR2 FQNEAQ (reference sequence). Trimming left V 5 bases short and J 5 bases short, with 15 bases between. The CDR3 runs to 14 residues. CDR3 loop: CASSPREGSYGYTF. The CDR3, as DNA: TGTGCCAGCAGCCCCAGGGAGGGGTCGTATGGCTACACCTTC.

The chain has TRBV28 and TRBJ2-5; D tentatively reads TRBD1 or TRBD2 (5 bases each). Germline CDR1 is MDHEN and CDR2 is SYDVKM. Between the trimmed V and J ends, which lost 5 bases and 5 bases, there was a span of 12 bases. The CDR3 runs to 13 residues. CDR3 region: CASSRDPFETQYF. The CDR3 DNA is TGTGCCAGCAGTCGGGACCCCTTTGAGACCCAGTACTTC.

In DNA, the CDR3 is TGTGCCAGCATCCCGACAGGGGGCTACGAGCAGTACTTC. Protein: CASIPTGGYEQYF. The chain combines TRBV6-5 with TRBJ2-7; 9 bases line up with TRBD1. Germline CDR1 is MNHEY and CDR2 is SVGAGI. The CDR3 covers 13 residues. Losses at the gene ends were 7 bases for V and 3 bases for J; bases not matched to a gene: 4.

The chain carries TRBV7-9 and TRBJ2-3; TRBD1 might be the D (5 bases). CDR1 is SEHNR, CDR2 FQNEAQ, per germline (reference sequence). There are 12 residues in the CDR3. The germline V and J ends were trimmed by 0 bases and 13 bases, with 11 bases remaining between them. The CDR3 here is CASSLATGSKYF. CDR3 bases: TGTGCCAGCAGCTTAGCAACAGGTTCTAAGTATTTT.

The chain combines TRBV6-2 or TRBV6-3 with TRBJ2-5, with a tentative D call TRBD2 (6 bases). CDR3 size: 17 residues. Germline-derived CDR1 and CDR2 are MNHEY and SVGEGT. V lost 0 bases and J 5 bases, leaving 19 bases between the germline ends. DNA for the CDR3: TGTGCCAGCAGTTACTCCGCGGCGGGAAGTGCTTTCGAGACCCAGTACTTC. Protein sequence: CASSYSAAGSAFETQYF.

The chain carries TRBV5-6 and TRBJ2-7, with D unclear. Germline V gene lookup returns CDR1 SGHDT and CDR2 YYEEEE. The CDR3 consists of 14 residues. Trimming pared 0 bases from V and 3 bases from J, leaving 10 bases between. The CDR3 nucleotides read TGTGCCAGCAGCTTGGAACCGGATTTCTACGAGCAGTACTTC. Its translation: CASSLEPDFYEQYF.

The gene calls are TRBV20-1 and TRBJ1-2, with 8 bases matching TRBD1. V lost 5 bases to trimming and J lost 6 bases; unmatched junction nucleotides: 5. The CDR3 has 12 residues. The germline CDR1 and CDR2 sequences are DFQATT and SNEGSKA (reference sequence). CDR3 amino acids: CSAAGGFDGYTF. The CDR3 DNA reads as TGCAGTGCTGCAGGGGGCTTTGATGGCTACACCTTC.

The chain joins TRBV10-2 to TRBJ2-1; possibly TRBD1 or TRBD2 for D (5 bases each). The CDR3 has 13 amino acids. CDR1 and CDR2 (germline): WSHSY, SAAADI. Trimming stripped 10 bases from V and 13 bases from J, with 23 bases between. As DNA, the CDR3 is TGCGCCATCATTTTGGACGGGACGGGTCTTCAGTTCTTC. This encodes CAIILDGTGLQFF.

Only a few counts were recorded for this clonotype. The V and J genes are TRBV20-1 and TRBJ2-7, with 7 bases fitting TRBD2. V shed 3 bases, J shed 2 bases, and the junction held 7 bases outside the gene matches. Germline values: CDR1 DFQATT, CDR2 SNEGSKA (reference sequence). This CDR3 is 14 amino acids long. The CDR3 DNA sequence: TGCAGTGCTAGTTTCCCGGGAGGACCCTACGAGCAGTACTTC. Translating it yields CSASFPGGPYEQYF.

V usage is TRBV7-9 and J usage is TRBJ1-2; 7 nucleotides match TRBD1. J lost 8 bases, V lost 5 bases, and 11 bases had no gene match. Germline CDR1 is SEHNR and CDR2 is FQNEAQ (reference sequence). The length of the CDR3 is 14 residues. DNA for the CDR3: TGTGCCAGCAGCCCGACAGGGAATTTCCTCGGCTACACCTTC. This encodes CASSPTGNFLGYTF.

The chain joins TRBV13 to TRBJ2-2; 8 bases line up with TRBD2. Germline trimming cut 0 bases from V and 3 bases from J; bases unmatched to any gene: 3. Per germline, CDR1 PRHDT and CDR2 FYEKMQ (reference sequence). This CDR3 has 16 residues. The CDR3 is CASSLGPGGHTGELFF. DNA for the CDR3: TGTGCCAGCAGCTTAGGCCCGGGAGGGCACACCGGGGAGCTGTTTTTT.

This clonotype was counted between two and nine times. CDR3 sequence reads: CSVEGFSYEQYF. In DNA, the CDR3 is TGCAGCGTTGAGGGGTTTTCCTACGAGCAGTACTTC. The chain uses TRBV29-1 and TRBJ2-7; no definite D call. The CDR3 consists of 12 residues. Germline values: CDR1 SQVTM, CDR2 ANQGSEA. Trimming removed 3 bases at V and 1 base at J, with 7 bases between.

The rearrangement links TRBV13 to TRBJ2-1; D may be TRBD2 (6 bases). In germline, CDR1 is PRHDT, CDR2 FYEKMQ (reference sequence). With 8 bases removed from V and 6 bases from J, the gap between germline ends came to 11 bases. This CDR3 contains 12 residues. The CDR3 bases are TGTGCCAGCGACGACGGGGGCAATGAGCAGTTCTTC. Amino acid sequence: CASDDGGNEQFF.

The chain employs TRBV6-1 and TRBJ2-7; tentatively, D is TRBD1 or TRBD2 (5 bases each). V was trimmed by 4 bases and J by 4 bases, leaving 17 bases between them. CDR1 and CDR2 from the germline V gene are MNHNS and SASEGT. This CDR3 region has 15 residues. CDR3 nucleotide sequence: TGTGCCAGCAGTGGCCGAACCGGGACGCAATACGAGCAGTACTTC. As protein: CASSGRTGTQYEQYF.

The rearrangement joins TRBV5-1 to TRBJ2-3, with 11 bases fitting TRBD2. V was clipped by 4 bases and J by 4 bases; unmatched bases: 8. CDR1 and CDR2 from the germline V gene are SGHRS and YFSETQ. The CDR3 sequence is 16 residues long. The CDR3 here is CASSLLSGGAPDTQYF. CDR3 bases: TGCGCCAGCAGCCTCCTTAGCGGGGGGGCCCCAGATACGCAGTATTTT.

The rearrangement links TRBV5-1 to TRBJ2-7; 7 bases are shared with TRBD1. Trimming took 4 bases from V and 3 from J; bases not matched to a gene: 10. Per germline, CDR1 SGHRS and CDR2 YFSETQ. The CDR3 is 15 amino acids. Here the CDR3 DNA reads TGCGCCAGCAGCGCAGCGCAGGGACAGTTCTACGAGCAGTACTTC. The encoded protein is CASSAAQGQFYEQYF.